This T cell receptor (beta chain) emerged from a study of blood T cell repertoires in COVID-19. Germline lookup yields CDR1 MDHEN and CDR2 SYDVKM. The CDR3 sequence is 18 residues long. V lost 5 bases, J lost 9 bases, and 21 bases stayed unmatched. In the original analysis: The assay estimated nucleated cells by amplifying reference gene primers. Assay used: immunoSEQ multiplex PCR; TCRdb lists only in-frame clones, some missing. V and J calls and clone size follow that table, whereas D and trimming were derived from the DNA. Here the sample spans 250,000 to 300,000 clones, roughly nine tenths being singletons.

The source is a woman aged 25 to 39 with COVID-19, enrolled during active disease. Material for sequencing was peripheral blood. The chain joins TRBV28 to TRBJ2-2; 7 bases agree with TRBD2. The CDR3 loop is CASSQRYSRAGNLRELFF. The CDR3 bases are TGTGCCAGCAGTCAGAGGTATTCAAGAGCGGGAAACCTTAGGGAGCTGTTTTTT.